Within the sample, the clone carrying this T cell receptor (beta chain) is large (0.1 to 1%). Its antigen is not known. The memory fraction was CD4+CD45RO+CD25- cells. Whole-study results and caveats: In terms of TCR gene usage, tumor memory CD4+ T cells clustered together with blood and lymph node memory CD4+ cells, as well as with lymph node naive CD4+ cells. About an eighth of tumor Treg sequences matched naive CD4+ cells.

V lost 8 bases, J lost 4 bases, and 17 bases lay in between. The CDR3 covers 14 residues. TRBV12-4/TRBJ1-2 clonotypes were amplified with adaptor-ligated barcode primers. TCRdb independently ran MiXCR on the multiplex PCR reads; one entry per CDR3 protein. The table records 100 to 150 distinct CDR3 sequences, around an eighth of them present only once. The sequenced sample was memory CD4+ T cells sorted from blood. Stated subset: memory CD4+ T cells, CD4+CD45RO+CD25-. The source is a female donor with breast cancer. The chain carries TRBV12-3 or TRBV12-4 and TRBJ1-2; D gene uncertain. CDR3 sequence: CASVPARAVYGYTF. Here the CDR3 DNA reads TGTGCCAGCGTGCCTGCGAGGGCGGTCTATGGCTACACCTTC.